The rows below give T cell receptor beta chains drawn from one sample of a study of early T cells in non-severe SARS-CoV-2 infection. TCRdb re-called the 5' RACE reads through MiXCR, storing one row per CDR3 protein. In the table there are about 58,000 distinct CDR3 sequences, around 12% of which are singletons. The source material was whole blood. The receptors originated from an adult who was a healthcare worker with PCR-confirmed SARS-CoV-2 infection or an uninfected control (not recorded which). The conserved cysteine and the conserved F or W are not part of the CDR3 here. The D gene is left open where the match is weak.

J,length,D,V,CDR3
TRBJ1-2,14,.,TRBV3-1,ASSQPSQGPNYGYT
TRBJ2-5,12,.,TRBV11-2,ASSLAGQGETQY
TRBJ2-5,13,.,TRBV5-1,ASSLAWSAEETQY
TRBJ2-3,12,.,TRBV28,ASKVRGSTDTQY
TRBJ2-2,12,TRBD1,TRBV12-3/TRBV12-4,ASSSTGQTGELF
TRBJ2-2,13,TRBD2,TRBV19,ASSITASGTGELF
TRBJ1-1,14,TRBD1,TRBV18,ASSQDRVGPWTEAF
TRBJ2-6,15,TRBD2,TRBV3-1,ASSPGLAGSGANVLT
TRBJ1-5,14,.,TRBV28,ASSWGRMGSNQPQH
TRBJ1-1,13,.,TRBV20-1,SARDGRPGSTEAF
TRBJ2-5,11,.,TRBV5-1,ASSLVRGETQY
TRBJ2-3,14,TRBD2,TRBV20-1,SARPLAGAAPDTQY
TRBJ2-7,15,TRBD2,TRBV5-1,ASSSKTLAGKTYEQY
TRBJ2-7,12,TRBD1,TRBV28,ASRTGQGAYEQY
TRBJ1-2,11,.,TRBV29-1,SVARNRNYGYT
TRBJ2-2,12,TRBD1,TRBV7-9,ASSLQGATGELF
TRBJ2-2,13,.,TRBV5-6,ASSSGTLNTGELF
TRBJ2-5,12,.,TRBV18,ASSPPGVQETQY
TRBJ2-1,12,.,TRBV7-9,ASSDGRFANEQF
TRBJ2-5,13,.,TRBV7-8,ASSFLQGIAGTQY
TRBJ1-5,13,.,TRBV7-8,ASSLAGGGNQPQH
TRBJ2-1,11,TRBD2,TRBV11-3,ASSPAGGNEQF
TRBJ1-1,9,.,TRBV29-1,SLTENTEAF
TRBJ2-2,13,.,TRBV5-1,ASLGGTANTGELF
TRBJ2-1,11,TRBD2,TRBV2,ASSNSGYNEQF
TRBJ2-7,12,TRBD1,TRBV7-9,ASSWGQGAHEQY
TRBJ1-5,13,.,TRBV7-8,ASSLGRVADQPQH
TRBJ2-2,10,.,TRBV5-1,ASSAQSGELF
TRBJ1-4,13,.,TRBV6-6,ASSYSTVTNEKLF
TRBJ2-6,15,.,TRBV20-1,SARGPKISSGANVLT
TRBJ2-7,11,TRBD1,TRBV30,AWSGRDSYEQY
TRBJ2-3,15,TRBD2,TRBV11-2,ASSFGLAGVPADTQY
TRBJ1-1,12,.,TRBV18,ASSSMEGNTEAF
TRBJ2-3,12,.,TRBV30,AGNQGLGADTQY
TRBJ2-1,16,.,TRBV5-8,ASSLGIGSGSFYNEQF
TRBJ2-3,13,.,TRBV18,ASSPSGASTDTQY
TRBJ2-7,12,.,TRBV5-1,ASRNAGSGYEQY
TRBJ2-1,15,.,TRBV4-2,ASSPHSGSGSYNEQF
TRBJ2-5,14,TRBD2,TRBV6-2/TRBV6-3,ASSYRSGTSLGTQY
TRBJ2-3,13,TRBD2,TRBV20-1,SALRTSGGPSTQY
TRBJ2-5,11,.,TRBV15,ATSTGWRETQY
TRBJ2-1,15,TRBD2,TRBV5-4,ASSLRSGSLMYDEQF
TRBJ2-1,13,TRBD1,TRBV28,ASSSGGLRYNEQF
TRBJ1-1,10,.,TRBV30,AWSVLNAEAF
TRBJ1-1,14,.,TRBV2,ASSPAGLSTATEAF
TRBJ2-3,16,TRBD1,TRBV7-3,ASSSRGQGRVVRDTQY
TRBJ1-2,12,.,TRBV24-1,ATSDFGGHSGYT